These 9 T cell receptor beta chains were all obtained from the same sample, sequenced in a study of blood T cell repertoires in COVID-19. TCRdb's table, derived via immunoSEQ multiplex PCR, lists solely in-frame clones and lacks some. The table shows about 120,000 clones, with roughly 86% occurring only once. Sequencing input: peripheral blood. These receptors were obtained from a woman in her seventies with COVID-19, enrolled during active disease.

A few counts support this clone. This rearrangement joins TRBV29-1 to TRBJ2-2, with D perhaps matching TRBD2 (5 bases). Between the trimmed V and J ends, which lost 3 bases and 7 bases, there was a span of 12 bases. CDR1 is SQVTM, CDR2 ANQGSEA, per germline. The CDR3 runs 13 residues. For the CDR3, the DNA is TGCAGCGTTGAGGACGGGGTGGGCGGGGAGCTGTTTTTT. It is translated as CSVEDGVGGELFF.

This chain uses TRBV6-5 with TRBJ1-1; TRBD1 might be the D (6 bases). The CDR3 loop spans 16 amino acids. Germline V gene sequence: CDR1 MNHEY, CDR2 SVGAGI. V was cut by 0 bases and J by 5 bases, with 16 bases left in between. The DNA of the CDR3 is TGTGCCAGCAGTTACTCGGCAGGGGCGGATCTAACTGAAGCTTTCTTT. This gives the protein CASSYSAGADLTEAFF.

This clone turned up a few times. The gene calls are TRBV5-1 and TRBJ1-3; D unclear. V was trimmed by 0 bases and J by 4 bases, leaving 14 bases between them. The CDR3 totals 16 residues. The germline CDR1 and CDR2 sequences are SGHRS and YFSETQ. DNA for the CDR3: TGCGCCAGCAGCTTGGCCGGACTGACCCGCGGAAACACCATATATTTT. It codes for CASSLAGLTRGNTIYF.

This clone turned up a few times. The chain employs TRBV27 and TRBJ1-1, with a tentative D call TRBD1 (5 bases). CDR1 and CDR2 (germline): MNHEY, SMNVEV (reference sequence). CDR3 length: 14 residues. V was pared by 2 bases and J by 3 bases, with 10 bases between. CDR3 coding DNA: TGTGCCAGCAGTTTAAGGGGCGGGGACACTGAAGCTTTCTTT. It encodes CASSLRGGDTEAFF.

This clone has more than one count but fewer than ten. This rearrangement joins TRBV2 to TRBJ1-5, with D uncertain. Germline V CDR1 and CDR2: SNHLY, FYNNEI. The CDR3 contains 16 residues. Trimming shortened V by 4 bases and J by 7 bases, and 20 bases separated the two germline ends. CDR3 coding DNA: TGTGCCAGCAGTGCGGGTGGGAACGGGAAGGCGCAGCCCCAGCATTTT. Residues: CASSAGGNGKAQPQHF.

V usage is TRBV6-2 or TRBV6-3 and J usage is TRBJ2-7; D uncertain. Trimming pared 2 bases from V and 3 bases from J, leaving 5 bases between. CDR1 is MNHEY and CDR2 is SVGEGT in the germline V gene. The CDR3 loop spans 12 amino acids. CDR3: CASSYPNYEQYF. CDR3 DNA: TGTGCCAGCAGTTACCCAAACTACGAGCAGTACTTC.

V gene TRBV18 combines with J gene TRBJ2-3, with 10 bases aligning to TRBD1. The CDR3 runs 15 residues. Trimming removed 6 bases from V and 0 bases from J; junction bases left unmatched: 3. Germline CDR1 KGHSH, CDR2 LQKENI. The CDR3 region has the DNA TGTGCCAGCTCCCGGACAGGGGGGAGCACAGATACGCAGTATTTT. It translates to CASSRTGGSTDTQYF.

This chain's CDR3 is CASSQGGVGYNEQFF. CDR3 in DNA: TGTGCCAGCAGCCAGGGGGGAGTGGGCTACAATGAGCAGTTCTTC. The chain uses TRBV14 and TRBJ2-1, with D perhaps TRBD2 (6 bases). Germline V gene data show CDR1 as SGHDN and CDR2 as FVKESK. V lost 3 bases to trimming and J lost 3 bases, with 12 bases between them. There are 15 residues in the CDR3.

V usage is TRBV19 and J usage is TRBJ2-7, with D maybe TRBD2 (5 bases). Germline V lookup: CDR1 LNHDA, CDR2 SQIVND (reference sequence). Trimming took 0 bases from V and 4 from J, leaving 13 bases between them. The length of the CDR3 is 15 residues. In DNA form, the CDR3 reads TGTGCCAGTAGTATAGATCTTACAGCGGCGTACGAGCAGTACTTC. Translating gives CASSIDLTAAYEQYF.